Described below is a single TCR beta chain sequence and its context. There were likely unrecorded immune exposures, though donors were nominally healthy when sampled. This specimen belongs to a study of cytomegalovirus exposure and HLA in healthy donors. V shed 3 bases and J 7 bases; nucleotides not matched to a gene: 9. CDR1 is KGHSH and CDR2 is LQKENI in the germline V gene. The CDR3 length is 16 residues. PCR used 60 Vbeta primers and 13 Jbeta primers. TCRdb keeps only in-frame clones here, not all; method: immunoSEQ multiplex PCR. The table has more than 95,000 clones, roughly two thirds seen once.

Material for sequencing was PBMCs. This chain uses TRBV18 with TRBJ1-4; the match to TRBD1 covers 9 bases. This receptor was taken from a man under 40 in good health and CMV-seronegative. CDR3 in amino acids: CASSPLPGTGLEKLFF. The CDR3, as DNA: TGTGCCAGCTCACCTTTGCCCGGGACAGGGCTTGAAAAACTGTTTTTT.